The clone carrying this TCR beta chain was found a few times. What it binds is unknown. These data belong to a study of response to subunit inactivated influenza vaccine. Regarding the study as a whole: Only a handful of new T cells, the authors suggested, are recruited with each seasonal influenza vaccination.

MiXCR, run by TCRdb on the RT-PCR reads, gives a single entry per CDR3 protein. The table records 150,000 to 200,000 distinct CDR3 sequences, about 9% of them present only once. V was clipped by 1 base and J by 2 bases, with 12 bases between them. Germline V gene lookup returns CDR1 SGHVS and CDR2 FQNEAQ. The CDR3 is made up of 16 amino acids. The genes are TRBV7-8 and TRBJ2-1; tentatively, D is TRBD2 (6 bases). Material: non-naive T cells sorted from PBMCs, obtained on the day of vaccination. The clonotype comes from a man in his fifties who received an inactivated influenza vaccine. This CDR3 reads CASSLEGWGAYNEQFF. The CDR3 DNA sequence: TGTGCCAGCAGCTTAGAAGGGTGGGGGGCCTACAATGAGCAGTTCTTC.